These 12 T cell receptor beta chains were all obtained from the same sample, sequenced in a study of shared clonotypes between healthy human individuals. Measured with immunoSEQ multiplex PCR; TCRdb has only the in-frame clones, and not every one. The sample shows roughly 2 million clones, 95% of them seen only once. The sample consisted of naive CD4+ T cells sorted from blood. Subset indicated: CD45RA+ positively selected. The source is a young man in good health.

The CDR3 loop reads CASSRQGARTGELFF. The DNA for the CDR3 is TGTGCCAGCAGTAGACAGGGGGCGCGAACCGGGGAGCTGTTTTTT. This sequence joins TRBV2 and TRBJ2-2, with 10 bases fitting TRBD1. The trim removed 5 bases at V and 5 bases at J, leaving 5 bases unmatched. Germline V gives CDR1 SNHLY, CDR2 FYNNEI. The CDR3 contains 15 residues.

Worth noting for this clone: The sample holds other DNA sequences that translate to the same CDR3. The V and J genes are TRBV5-4 and TRBJ2-7, with D tentatively TRBD1 (5 bases). CDR3 size: 14 residues. CDR1 and CDR2 from the germline V gene are SGHNT and YYREEE (reference sequence). V gave up 0 bases and J gave up 1 base, with 8 bases separating them. CDR3 nucleotides: TGTGCCAGCAGCTTGGGCAGGGTTTCCTACGAGCAGTACTTC. This gives the protein CASSLGRVSYEQYF. Full variable domain (remainder filled in from reference TRBV5-4 and TRBJ2-7): ETGVTQSPTHLIKTRGQQVTLRCSSQSGHNTVSWYQQALGQGPQFIFQYYREEENGRGNFPPRFSGLQFPNYSSELNVNALELDDSALYLCASSLGRVSYEQYFGPGTRLTVT.

The chain recombines TRBV9 with TRBJ2-3; D gene unclear. The germline gives CDR1 SGDLS, CDR2 YYNGEE. CDR3 size: 15 residues. V gave up 4 bases and J gave up 1 base, with 13 bases separating them. The CDR3 sequence: CASSPLGSGTDTQYF. For the CDR3, the DNA is TGTGCCAGCAGCCCTTTGGGCAGTGGCACAGATACGCAGTATTTT.

This clone was picked up many times. This sample includes further DNA sequences coding for the same CDR3. The CDR3 sequence: CATSRDTQETQYF. CDR3 nucleotide sequence: TGTGCCACCAGCAGGGACACCCAAGAGACCCAGTACTTC. The V and J genes are TRBV15 and TRBJ2-5, with D perhaps TRBD1 (5 bases). This CDR3 has 13 residues. The germline gives CDR1 LNHNV, CDR2 YYDKDF (reference sequence). V lost 3 bases and J 1 base, leaving 6 bases between the germline ends.

Points on this clone: Other DNA sequences in the same sample also yield this CDR3. The rearrangement joins TRBV30 to TRBJ1-1, with D perhaps TRBD1 (5 bases). This CDR3 contains 12 residues. V was trimmed by 4 bases and J by 5 bases, leaving 11 bases between them. The germline V gene encodes CDR1 GTSNPN and CDR2 SVGIG (reference sequence). CDR3 coding DNA: TGTGCCTGGATTGAGGGGCGAACTGAAGCTTTCTTT. Its translation: CAWIEGRTEAFF.

The chain carries TRBV30 and TRBJ1-4; D not certain. Germline V lookup: CDR1 GTSNPN, CDR2 SVGIG (reference sequence). The V gene lost 1 base and the J gene lost 8 bases, with 11 bases spanning the gap. The CDR3 sequence is 13 residues long. CDR3 in DNA: TGTGCCTGGAGTGGCCAGGCGGGGGAAAAACTGTTTTTT. Protein product: CAWSGQAGEKLFF.

The chain uses TRBV18 and TRBJ2-3; TRBD1 might be the D (6 bases). Germline values: CDR1 KGHSH, CDR2 LQKENI. Trimming removed 2 bases at V and 8 bases at J, with 11 bases between. The CDR3 has 13 amino acids. CDR3 in amino acids: CASSPVLGGTQYF. CDR3 DNA sequence: TGTGCCAGCTCACCAGTCCTAGGGGGTACGCAGTATTTT.

The chain couples TRBV6-1 to TRBJ1-5, with 12 positions matching TRBD1. From germline, CDR1 is MNHNS and CDR2 SASEGT. This CDR3 region has 19 residues. With V trimmed by 1 base and J by 1 base, 8 bases remained unmatched. Here the CDR3 reads CASSEVPGQGAWSNQPQHF. The CDR3 DNA is TGTGCCAGCAGTGAAGTTCCGGGACAGGGGGCATGGAGCAATCAGCCCCAGCATTTT.

This chain connects TRBV5-1 to TRBJ2-7, with 10 nucleotides matching TRBD2. The CDR3 consists of 16 residues. J was trimmed by 6 bases and V by 0 bases; bases with no gene match: 9. Germline V gene data show CDR1 as SGHRS and CDR2 as YFSETQ. The CDR3 loop reads CASSLVPGVAGGEQYF. Here the CDR3 DNA reads TGCGCCAGCAGCTTGGTCCCAGGGGTAGCGGGAGGCGAGCAGTACTTC.

V gene TRBV5-6 combines with J gene TRBJ2-3, with 14 bases that match TRBD2. The CDR3 loop spans 18 amino acids. The germline gives CDR1 SGHDT, CDR2 YYEEEE. Losses at the gene ends were 4 bases for V and 1 base for J; bases not matched to a gene: 8. The CDR3 sequence is CASSKGLAGGGRTDTQYF. The CDR3 bases are TGTGCCAGCAGCAAAGGACTAGCGGGAGGAGGGCGCACAGATACGCAGTATTTT.

The chain recombines TRBV9 with TRBJ2-1; D is possibly TRBD2 (5 bases). Trimming pared 0 bases from V and 8 bases from J, leaving 21 bases between. The length of the CDR3 is 17 residues. CDR1 and CDR2 (germline): SGDLS, YYNGEE. CDR3 loop: CASSVASSFPPRYEQFF. The CDR3 DNA reads TGTGCCAGCAGCGTAGCGTCTAGCTTTCCTCCGAGGTATGAGCAGTTCTTC.

The rearrangement uses TRBV2 and TRBJ1-5, with D unclear. Trimming shortened V by 5 bases and J by 3 bases, and 11 bases separated the two germline ends. Germline V gene data show CDR1 as SNHLY and CDR2 as FYNNEI. The CDR3 is 14 amino acids. In DNA form, the CDR3 reads TGTGCCAGCAGTCAGGACTGGGCCAATCAGCCCCAGCATTTT. This encodes CASSQDWANQPQHF. Together with reference TRBV2 and TRBJ1-5, the CDR3 gives the full variable domain: EPEVTQTPSHQVTQMGQEVILRCVPISNHLYFYWYRQILGQKVEFLVSFYNNEISEKSEIFDDQFSVERPDGSNFTLKIRSTKLEDSAMYFCASSQDWANQPQHFGDGTRLSIL.